Sequencing of this T cell receptor (beta chain) was carried out in a study of blood T cells in healthy people across ages. In each sample, at least 6 million PBMCs were isolated. This clonotype came up many times. Its antigen is as yet unknown. The CDR3 runs to 13 residues. From germline, CDR1 is ENHRY and CDR2 SYGVKD. Findings and limits, study-wide: A roughly linear fall in TCR beta diversity per million T cells was seen with increasing age. Expanded clonotype shifts may have been confounded, as the donors had an unknown CMV status.

Sample-barcoded 5' priming and a J-beta primer mix drove a second PCR of about 6 to 11 cycles. TCRdb analysed the 5' RACE reads with MiXCR anew, one entry per CDR3 protein. Among roughly 1,700,000 distinct CDR3 sequences listed, 28% were seen once. J is TRBJ2-7 and V is TRBV10-3; TRBD2 matches 8 bases. This TCR was recovered from a woman in her 30s in good health. The material sequenced was blood. The CDR3 protein is CGSGAGVLDEQYF. The CDR3 nucleotides read TGTGGGAGTGGAGCGGGAGTCTTAGACGAGCAGTACTTC.